This TCR beta chain was found in a study of blood T cells in healthy people across ages (dated by TCRdb to about 2015). About the full investigation: Template switching captured roughly one uniquely barcoded TCR beta cDNA molecule per two T cells in model experiments. Age-related changes in TCR beta repertoire diversity were measured in the study by deep sequencing normalized with unique cDNA molecular identifiers. The donors were divided into four age groups: young (average approximately 16 years), middle-aged (roughly 42), aged (under 70) and long-lived (about 79). The study analyzed two additional independent replicas of 1 million unique cDNA reads from the same blood draw for two donors, one aged 18 to 30 and one aged 80 or older.

This clonotype was seen repeatedly, ten times or more. Which antigen it targets is not known. No quality values exist for individual bases; no much larger clone is one base distant. To prepare the library, 5' RACE was applied. Sequencing was carried out with an Illumina HiSeq 2500. A second PCR of roughly 6 to 12 cycles was run with a J-beta primer mix and a sample-barcoded 5' primer. A unique molecular identifier was introduced onto each TCR beta cDNA molecule by a template-switch 5' adaptor carrying 12 random nucleotides. At least 2.5 million CDR3-containing paired-end reads were obtained from each sample. First-strand cDNA was synthesized from all RNA with the Mint cDNA synthesis kit, primed by a TRBC-specific oligonucleotide. Following uracil-DNA glycosylase treatment, a first 18-cycle PCR with universal primers M1SS and BC2_uni_R was performed on all cDNA. As for the authors' bioinformatics: For normalization, 1 million high-quality reads were randomly selected from each sample, with every read carrying a distinct molecular identifier. Reads sharing molecular identifiers were discarded rather than binned into consensus sequences. MiTCR, with a Q25 quality threshold and the strictest error-elimination algorithm, was used for CDR3 identification, clonotype clustering and error correction. A nonparametric unseen species model with Euler transformation was used to estimate a lower bound on total TCR beta diversity. TCRdb passed the public sequencing reads through fastp at Q25 and MiXCR, retaining productive beta sequences. For every CDR3 protein sequence, its rows merge into one entry that carries the most common genes and DNA. None of the V and J calls come from the authors' own analysis; TCRdb made them. This sample holds 750,000 to 1,000,000 distinct CDR3 sequences; around 29% were observed only once. Roughly 10% of the sample comes from the top ten.

Overall study results and their limits: Observed TCR beta diversity per million T cells fell roughly linearly with age, and a significant reduction was already apparent by age around 36. Total diversity estimates from one million sequenced T cells were considered lower bounds and underestimates. Conclusive comparison of naive and antigen-experienced compartments was prevented by the profiling of bulk unsorted PBMCs. The percentage of naive T cells measured by flow cytometry correlated strongly with observed TCR beta diversity. Compared with the aged group, the long-lived group had more naive CD4+ T cells, fewer expanded clones and increased TCR diversity, a pattern suggesting age selection. Because donor CMV infection status was unknown, age-related changes in expanded clonotypes were potentially confounded.

The donors were some 39 Caucasian individuals from Russia, aged roughly 6 to 90 years, who were systemically healthy. Each donor gave 8 to 10 milliliters of peripheral blood, drawn into EDTA-treated Vacutainer tubes. Ficoll-Paque density-gradient centrifugation was used to isolate PBMCs, with at least 7 million obtained per sample. Trizol reagent was used to extract total RNA from PBMCs, with at least 5 micrograms per sample. For every donor, an aliquot of PBMCs went through flow cytometry to measure the percentages of naive CD45RAhigh/CD27high T cells. The same sample was also used in a study of T cells of mothers and their children. That second publication adds: Nine systemically healthy Caucasian individuals, comprising three mothers and their six children, were included as donors. cDNA synthesis used all of the extracted RNA, with approximately 1.4 ug of RNA in each 15 ul reaction. In the second PCR, sample barcodes and 2-4 random nucleotides were introduced via the M1S primer. More than 9 million TCR beta CDR3 reads were obtained from each mother, and some 3.3 million reads were obtained from each child. TCR recombination output is similarly shaped by thymic selection in related and unrelated pairs, with a minor effect exerted by inherited differences. Normalized repertoire overlap was always found to be slightly, but never significantly, higher in related mother-child pairs than in unrelated mother-child pairs. No persistent microchimeric T cell clones were detected, at a sensitivity of roughly 99 clones per million clonotypes. The study used deep NGS to compare TCR beta repertoires of mothers and children, seeking features distinguishing related mother-child pairs from unrelated individuals. On average, the children were roughly 11 +/- 4 years old, while the mothers were roughly 40 +/- 4 years old. After adapter ligation with NEBNext reagents, the libraries were sequenced on Illumina HiSeq 2000 with 100+100 nt paired-end reads. To prevent cross-contamination, the mother and child libraries were prepared a month apart and were sequenced in separate runs. Between about 500,000 and 2,300,000 distinct TCR beta clonotypes were identified per donor. Naive TCR beta clonotypes were estimated from low-frequency clonotypes matched to each donor's FACS-determined naive share, without sorting.

Source material: blood. The clonotype originates from a woman between 40 and 50 years old in good health.

The nucleotide sequence is TGTGCCAGCAGCTTAGTTCCCCGATCTCCGTCCTACAATGAGCAGTTCTTC. Translated, this is CASSLVPRSPSYNEQFF. The V and J segments used are TRBV7-2 and TRBJ2-1; no D segment can be confidently identified. V loses 1 base of germline sequence and J loses 1 base, and the interval between the two ends is 14 bases. Including the terminal cysteine and phenylalanine, the CDR3 comprises 17 residues. Just CDR3 DNA is preserved here, 51 bases in frame from base 1. Sequences SGHTA (CDR1) and FQGNSA (CDR2) are obtained from the germline V gene. When the CDR3 is completed using the reference TRBV7-2 and TRBJ2-1 genes on either side, the full variable domain is GAGVSQSPSNKVTEKGKDVELRCDPISGHTALYWYRQSLGQGLEFLIYFQGNSAPDKSGLPSDRFSAERTGGSVSTLTIQRTQQEDSAVYLCASSLVPRSPSYNEQFFGPGTRLTVL.